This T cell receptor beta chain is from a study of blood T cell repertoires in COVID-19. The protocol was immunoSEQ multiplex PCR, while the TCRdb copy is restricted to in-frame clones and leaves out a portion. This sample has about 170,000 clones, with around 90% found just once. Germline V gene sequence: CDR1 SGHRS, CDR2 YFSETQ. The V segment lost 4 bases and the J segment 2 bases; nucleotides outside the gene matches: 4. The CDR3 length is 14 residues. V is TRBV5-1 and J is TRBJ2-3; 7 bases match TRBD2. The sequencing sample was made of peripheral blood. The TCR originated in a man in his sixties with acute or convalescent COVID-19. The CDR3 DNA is TGCGCCAGCAGCCCGGGGACTACCACAGATACGCAGTATTTT. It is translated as CASSPGTTTDTQYF.